This T cell receptor beta chain was recovered during a study of T cell responses to AZD1222 COVID-19 vaccine. Regarding the study as a whole: Two AZD1222 administrations were followed by greater Spike-specific TCR breadth and depth. Across spike, vaccine-associated CD4 TCRs were found, dominant at 160-218 and 743-854.

Sequenced by immunoSEQ multiplex PCR; TCRdb stores in-frame clones only, minus some. In the table there are more than 110,000 clones, roughly 92% of which are singletons. Concerning this clone itself: The antigen is undetermined.

This clonotype was sampled from an adult in good health. The sequenced sample was peripheral blood, obtained on day 0 of AZD1222 vaccination.

CDR3 amino acids: CASSRKTGGYQETQYF. CDR3 sequence (DNA): TGTGCCAGTAGTAGAAAGACAGGGGGCTACCAAGAGACCCAGTACTTC. V usage is TRBV19 and J usage is TRBJ2-5, with TRBD1 matching over 10 bases. CDR1 is LNHDA and CDR2 is SQIVND in the germline V gene (reference sequence). CDR3 length: 16 residues. J gave up 0 bases and V 4 bases, and 5 bases lay outside the gene matches.